The source of this TCR beta chain is a study of OX40 agonist ivuxolimab in advanced cancers. V was pared by 4 bases and J by 8 bases, with 15 bases between. The V gene's germline CDR1 is SGHDT and CDR2 YYEEEE. This CDR3 is 13 amino acids long. Assay used: immunoSEQ multiplex PCR; TCRdb lists only in-frame clones, some missing. Of roughly 60,000 clones detected, 65% to 85% appear once; the ten largest clones hold around 1.9%. In regard to this clone: Its target is not known.

Study-wide results and caveats: Determination of antigen specificity was not performed for the expanded peripheral T cells.

This sample comprised CD4+ or CD8+ T cells sorted from blood, obtained in a trial of the OX40 agonist ivuxolimab. This receptor was obtained from an adult with an advanced solid tumor such as melanoma, head and neck, liver or kidney cancer. V and J are TRBV5-6 and TRBJ1-2; D is possibly TRBD1 (5 bases). The CDR3 loop reads CASSAGTWGGYTF. The CDR3 DNA sequence: TGTGCCAGCAGCGCTGGGACTTGGGGCGGCTACACCTTC. The whole variable domain, remainder taken from reference TRBV5-6 and TRBJ1-2, is DAGVTQSPTHLIKTRGQQVTLRCSPKSGHDTVSWYQQALGQGPQFIFQYYEEEERQRGNFPDRFSGHQFPNYSSELNVNALLLGDSALYLCASSAGTWGGYTFGSGTRLTVV.